This T cell receptor beta chain was observed in a study of T cell responses to AZD1222 COVID-19 vaccine. Study-wide findings and caveats: Across spike, vaccine-associated CD4 TCRs were found, dominant at 160-218 and 743-854. Nearly half of spike-specific TCRs reportedly target variant regions that are unmutated in the B.1.351 and B.1.1.7 variants.

Comments on this clone: Its specificity is not known.

Measured with immunoSEQ multiplex PCR; TCRdb has only the in-frame clones, and not every one. The data show 90,000 to 110,000 clones, about nine tenths seen once. The length of the CDR3 is 15 residues. Losses at the gene ends were 4 bases for V and 2 bases for J; bases not matched to a gene: 7. Germline V gene lookup returns CDR1 GTSNPN and CDR2 SVGIG (reference sequence). Sequenced here: peripheral blood, sampled on day 0 of AZD1222 vaccination. V gene TRBV30 combines with J gene TRBJ1-5; the match to TRBD1 covers 8 bases. This sequence originates from an adult in good health. The DNA for the CDR3 is TGTGCCTGGAAAAACAGGGGGTTGGGCAATCAGCCCCAGCATTTT. It yields the protein CAWKNRGLGNQPQHF.